This T cell receptor (beta chain) was observed in a study of blood T cell repertoires in COVID-19. Study-wide context: PBMCs, B-cell-depleted T cells, or T cells were the source of the cDNA or gDNA that made up the material.

Repertoires were generated with immunoSEQ multiplex PCR, while TCRdb's copy carries only in-frame clones and drops some. The sample has some 70,000 clones, roughly 86% seen once; the top ten hold about 0.8%. CDR3 size: 13 residues. V gave up 2 bases and J gave up 12 bases; unmatched junction bases: 9. The germline V gene encodes CDR1 KGHSH and CDR2 LQKENI. This chain links TRBV18 with TRBJ2-5, with 7 nucleotides matching TRBD1. This receptor was obtained from a woman between 65 and 79 years old with acute or convalescent COVID-19. Material: peripheral blood. CDR3 region: CASSPEVGTAEYF. CDR3 bases: TGTGCCAGCTCACCAGAGGTGGGGACAGCGGAGTACTTC. The full variable domain, rest sourced from reference TRBV18 and TRBJ2-5, is NAGVMQNPRHLVRRRGQEARLRCSPMKGHSHVYWYRQLPEEGLKFMVYLQKENIIDESGMPKERFSAEFPKEGPSILRIQQVVRGDSAAYFCASSPEVGTAEYFGPGTRLLVL.